The 2 T cell receptor beta chains in this list originate from one sample, sequenced in a study of blood T cell repertoires in COVID-19 (dated by TCRdb to 2018 to 2020). Receptors were amplified or captured by the immunoSEQ multiplex PCR assay. Imported from immuneACCESS, the table was reduced by TCRdb to in-frame sequences with V and J called. These copies leave out some clones; in studies compared against another copy, an unresolved V gene accounts for under half, and the cause of the remainder is not known. Here the sample has 300,000 to 400,000 clones; 88% occur a single time. 0.95% to 1% of the sample is in the top ten clones. The sample was PBMCs or T cells enriched from blood (not recorded which). The receptor set was obtained from a woman in her thirties with acute COVID-19.

The chain joins TRBV6-2 or TRBV6-3 to TRBJ2-1; D not resolved. Germline V gene lookup returns CDR1 MNHEY and CDR2 SVGEGT. The CDR3 spans 13 residues. V was cut by 2 bases and J by 3 bases, with 5 bases left in between. The CDR3 DNA follows: TGTGCCAGCAGTTACGGCTTCTACAATGAGCAGTTCTTC. It codes for CASSYGFYNEQFF.

V and J are TRBV6-5 and TRBJ2-7; the D gene is possibly TRBD1 (6 bases). The CDR3 has 13 residues. From germline, CDR1 is MNHEY and CDR2 SVGAGI. V was clipped by 4 bases and J by 6 bases, with 13 bases between them. CDR3 sequence (DNA): TGTGCCAGCAGTTCGAGCAGGGGCCGCGAGCAGTACTTC. Translating gives CASSSSRGREQYF.